One sample yielded the 2 T cell receptor beta chains listed below, sequenced in a study of vaccination effects on CD4 cells after COVID-19. For these receptors, no antigen is known. With the ViraFEST assay, the study expanded antigen-specific CD4+ T cells using viral peptide pools, then sequenced them. Between days 9 and 10 of culture, CD4+ T cells were separated out. It was between March and December 2020 that the person had a SARS-CoV-2 infection confirmed by PCR. TCRdb keeps only in-frame clones here, not all; method: immunoSEQ multiplex PCR. The sample includes some 30,000 clones, 70% to 85% of them seen just once. The starting material was CD4+ T cells from PBMCs cultured with a peptide pool, obtained before COVID-19 vaccination. The receptor set was obtained from a human donor who had a prior SARS-CoV-2 infection.

This chain links TRBV7-9 with TRBJ2-3; D remains ambiguous. Between the trimmed V and J ends, which lost 4 bases and 9 bases, there was a span of 8 bases. The CDR3 is made up of 11 amino acids. From germline, CDR1 is SEHNR and CDR2 FQNEAQ (reference sequence). CDR3 in DNA: TGTGCCAGCAGCTCCTACGGCACGCAGTATTTT. Translating gives CASSSYGTQYF.

CDR3 protein: CASSQAGTSYNEQFF. The CDR3 coding sequence is TGTGCCAGCAGCCAAGCGGGGACCTCCTACAATGAGCAGTTCTTC. The genes are TRBV7-2 and TRBJ2-1, with TRBD2 matching over 7 bases. The germline gives CDR1 SGHTA, CDR2 FQGNSA. V dropped 5 bases and J dropped 0; count of bases not matched to a gene: 4. The CDR3 is 15 amino acids.